A selection of T cell receptor beta chains follows, all from one sample in a study of cytomegalovirus exposure and HLA in healthy donors. Assay: immunoSEQ multiplex PCR; the TCRdb copy retains only in-frame clones and omits some. Of 100,000 or so clones in the sample, about 75% were seen once. What was sequenced was PBMCs. Every receptor here comes from a man aged 30 to 45 in good health and CMV-seropositive. Both conserved end residues are part of each CDR3. The order of the fields is clone size, V gene, D gene, J gene, CDR3 DNA, CDR3 protein. The D gene is left open where the match is weak. Part of the rows lack a size; the others show once, few, many or a class for expanded clones.

>NA|TRBV9|TRBD1|TRBJ2-2
TGTGCCAGCAGCGTAGGGACCGCAGGGGGTCGGACCGGGGAGCTGTTTTTT
CASSVGTAGGRTGELFF
>NA|TRBV6-5|TRBD1|TRBJ1-6
TGTGCCAGCAGTCGAGGACAGGGGCCGGATTCACCCCTCCACTTT
CASSRGQGPDSPLHF
>NA|TRBV28|NA|TRBJ1-3
TGTGCCAGCACTCCATCGGGGTACGAAAACACCATATATTTT
CASTPSGYENTIYF
>NA|TRBV9|NA|TRBJ1-1
TGTGCCAGCAGCGTAGCTGGGGGGGAAACTGAAGCTTTCTTT
CASSVAGGETEAFF
>NA|TRBV19|NA|TRBJ2-6
TGTGCCAGTAGTGGACACTCATCTGGGGCCAACGTCCTGACTTTC
CASSGHSSGANVLTF
>NA|TRBV5-6|NA|TRBJ2-6
TGTGCCAGCAGCTTGGAGTACCGGAGCTCTGGGGCCAACGTCCTGACTTTC
CASSLEYRSSGANVLTF
>once|TRBV6-5|TRBD1|TRBJ1-6
TGTGCCAGCAGCCCCGGACAGGGGGGTTCACCCCTCCACTTT
CASSPGQGGSPLHF
>NA|TRBV7-3|TRBD2|TRBJ2-1
TGTGCCAGCAGCCTGCAAGTCGGGGGGGTGGGGCAGTTCTTC
CASSLQVGGVGQFF
>NA|TRBV4-1|NA|TRBJ2-3
TGCGCCAGCAGCCAGGACCCAGGACTGGGTTTGTTGTATTTT
CASSQDPGLGLLYF
>NA|TRBV9|TRBD1|TRBJ2-7
TGTGCCAGCAGCGTGAGGGACAGGACCTACGAGCAGTACTTC
CASSVRDRTYEQYF
>NA|TRBV25-1|TRBD2|TRBJ2-7
TGTGCCAGCAGGGATAAGACTAGCCCAGGGACCTACGAGCAGTACTTC
CASRDKTSPGTYEQYF
>NA|TRBV29-1|NA|TRBJ1-2
TGCAGCGTTGACTCTGCAGCGGGCTATGGCTACACCTTC
CSVDSAAGYGYTF
>few|TRBV12-5|NA|TRBJ1-2
TGTGCTAGTGGTACCCTACTCGGTGGCTACACCTTC
CASGTLLGGYTF
>few|TRBV5-1|NA|TRBJ2-7
TGCGCCAGCAGCTTGGGAGGGGGTTCCTACGAGCAGTACTTC
CASSLGGGSYEQYF
>NA|TRBV7-9|NA|TRBJ2-2
TGTTCCAGCAGCTTGTGGGAAGGGGTATCCGGGGAGCTGTTTTTT
CSSSLWEGVSGELFF
>NA|TRBV5-4|NA|TRBJ2-1
TGTGCCAGCAGCGACCTACAGGGCAACAATGAGCAGTTCTTC
CASSDLQGNNEQFF
>NA|TRBV13|NA|TRBJ2-1
TGTGCCAGCAGCTCAGGGCCCGGGGGCAATGAGCAGTTCTTC
CASSSGPGGNEQFF
>NA|TRBV5-4|TRBD2|TRBJ2-3
TGTGCCAGCAGCTTGCCGGGACTAGGCACAGATACGCAGTATTTT
CASSLPGLGTDTQYF
>NA|TRBV19|NA|TRBJ1-2
TGTGCCAGTAGTTTAGGGCGGCGGAATGGCTACACCTTC
CASSLGRRNGYTF